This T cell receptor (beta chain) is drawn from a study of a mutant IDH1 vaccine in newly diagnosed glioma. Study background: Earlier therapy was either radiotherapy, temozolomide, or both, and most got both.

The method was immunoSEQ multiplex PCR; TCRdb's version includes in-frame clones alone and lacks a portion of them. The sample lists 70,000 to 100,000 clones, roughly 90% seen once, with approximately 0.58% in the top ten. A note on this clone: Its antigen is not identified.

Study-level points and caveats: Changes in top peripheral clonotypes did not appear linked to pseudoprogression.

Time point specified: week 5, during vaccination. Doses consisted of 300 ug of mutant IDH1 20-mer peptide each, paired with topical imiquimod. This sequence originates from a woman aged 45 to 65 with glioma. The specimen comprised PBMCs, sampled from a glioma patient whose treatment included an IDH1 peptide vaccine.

For the CDR3, the DNA is TGTGCCACGCGTGGCGGGAGGGCCCTCGGGGAGCTGTTTTTT. Translating gives CATRGGRALGELFF. This sequence joins TRBV2 and TRBJ2-2; TRBD2 matches 9 bases. The V segment lost 10 bases and the J segment 7 bases; nucleotides outside the gene matches: 10. Germline-derived CDR1 and CDR2 are SNHLY and FYNNEI. CDR3 length equals 14 residues.